These 22 T cell receptor beta chains were all obtained from the same sample, sequenced in a study of blood T cell repertoires in COVID-19. Assay used: immunoSEQ multiplex PCR; TCRdb lists only in-frame clones, some missing. The sample records just over 650,000 clones, 85% to 90% being singletons. The sample comprised peripheral blood. The receptors originated from a woman aged 18-29 years with acute or convalescent COVID-19.

The chain is built from TRBV19 and TRBJ1-1, with 10 bases that match TRBD1. This CDR3 is built from 15 residues. V lost 6 bases to trimming and J lost 7 bases; unmatched junction nucleotides: 11. In germline, CDR1 is LNHDA, CDR2 SQIVND (reference sequence). Written as DNA, the CDR3 is TGTGCCAGTAGCCCCGGGACAGGGGTACGGAGTGAAGCTTTCTTT. It codes for CASSPGTGVRSEAFF.

This clone has just one count. V is TRBV28 and J is TRBJ2-2; maybe TRBD1 (5 bases). The CDR3 runs to 13 residues. Trimming took 4 bases from V and 6 from J, leaving 9 bases between them. Germline V gene lookup returns CDR1 MDHEN and CDR2 SYDVKM. The CDR3 DNA follows: TGTGCCAGCAGTTCCAGGGCAGCCGGGGAGCTGTTTTTT. Its translation is CASSSRAAGELFF.

The chain combines TRBV6-6 with TRBJ2-7; D may be TRBD2 (7 bases). Trimming shortened V by 5 bases and J by 4 bases, and 18 bases separated the two germline ends. CDR3 size: 15 residues. Looked up from germline, CDR1 is MNHNY and CDR2 is SVGAGI (reference sequence). CDR3 loop: CASSGEGGRGYEQYF. The CDR3 DNA reads TGTGCCAGCAGTGGCGAAGGGGGGAGGGGTTACGAGCAGTACTTC.

The rearrangement links TRBV7-4 to TRBJ1-2; the match to TRBD1 covers 7 bases. Germline trimming cut 5 bases from V and 8 bases from J; bases unmatched to any gene: 14. CDR1 SGHVT and CDR2 SQSDAQ come from the germline V gene. This CDR3 comprises 15 residues. CDR3 nucleotides: TGTGCCAGCAGCCAGGGGGACGACCGTCACCGGGGCTACACCTTC. This encodes CASSQGDDRHRGYTF.

The V gene is TRBV6-1, the J gene TRBJ1-1, with 7 bases matching TRBD1. Germline CDR1 MNHNS, CDR2 SASEGT. With 3 bases clipped from V and 11 bases from J, the junction kept 9 bases outside the gene matches. CDR3 length: 13 residues. The CDR3 region is CASSDIVRGLAFF. In DNA, the CDR3 is TGTGCCAGCAGTGACATCGTGAGGGGGCTGGCTTTCTTT.

The chain is built from TRBV7-2 and TRBJ1-3; D is uncertain. The CDR3 loop spans 17 amino acids. Looked up from germline, CDR1 is SGHTA and CDR2 is FQGNSA. V gave up 5 bases and J gave up 0 bases, with 17 bases separating them. The CDR3 sequence: CASSPGRGQNSGNTIYF. In DNA form, the CDR3 reads TGTGCCAGCAGCCCCGGCCGTGGGCAAAACTCTGGAAACACCATATATTTT.

The chain recombines TRBV6-2 or TRBV6-3 with TRBJ2-1; the match to TRBD2 covers 9 bases. Germline V gives CDR1 MNHEY, CDR2 SVGEGT. This CDR3 comprises 14 residues. V lost 5 bases to trimming and J lost 3 bases; unmatched junction nucleotides: 2. DNA of the CDR3: TGTGCCAGCAGTCGACTAGCGGACTACAATGAGCAGTTCTTC. Translation gives CASSRLADYNEQFF.

The J gene is TRBJ2-5, the V gene TRBV4-1; D might be TRBD2 (6 bases). The CDR3 contains 15 residues. CDR1 is MGHRA, CDR2 YSYEKL, per germline. V lost 0 bases, J lost 5 bases, and 13 bases lay in between. The CDR3 loop is CASSQDAAGGETQYF. The CDR3 DNA sequence: TGCGCCAGCAGCCAAGATGCGGCAGGAGGGGAGACCCAGTACTTC.

The CDR3 bases are TGTGCCACCAGCGACACACGGACAGGGGGCGTGGAAGGCTACACCTTC. It encodes CATSDTRTGGVEGYTF. The gene calls are TRBV24-1 and TRBJ1-2, with 11 bases lining up with TRBD1. Germline-derived CDR1 and CDR2 are KGHDR and SFDVKD. The length of the CDR3 is 16 residues. The V segment lost 7 bases and the J segment 8 bases; nucleotides outside the gene matches: 14.

This clone was recorded many times. CDR3 protein: CASSEDGGASVEQFF. Here the CDR3 DNA reads TGTGCCAGCAGTGAAGACGGGGGGGCCTCGGTTGAGCAGTTCTTC. The chain couples TRBV6-4 to TRBJ2-1, with 8 bases identical to TRBD2. Trimming cost V 3 bases and J 9 bases; bases outside gene matches: 10. CDR3 length: 15 amino acids. The germline gives CDR1 MRHNA, CDR2 SNTAGT.

The chain employs TRBV7-6 and TRBJ1-1; TRBD1 agrees at 7 bases. The trim removed 5 bases at V and 1 base at J, leaving 10 bases unmatched. The CDR3 sequence is 16 residues long. Germline lookup yields CDR1 SGHVS and CDR2 FNYEAQ. In DNA, the CDR3 is TGTGCCAGCAGCCCAGGACAGGCACCCCCGAACACTGAAGCTTTCTTT. It is translated as CASSPGQAPPNTEAFF.

The V gene is TRBV4-1, the J gene TRBJ2-2; D might be TRBD2 (6 bases). Trimming stripped 1 base from V and 7 bases from J, with 16 bases between. Germline-derived CDR1 and CDR2 are MGHRA and YSYEKL. The CDR3 loop spans 16 amino acids. CDR3 nucleotide sequence: TGCGCCAGCAGCCAAGTTCTAGCGAAGGGCGGCGGGGAGCTGTTTTTT. Translation gives CASSQVLAKGGGELFF.

The V gene is TRBV5-6, the J gene TRBJ2-5, with D perhaps TRBD2 (6 bases). The CDR3 is 14 amino acids. The germline V gene encodes CDR1 SGHDT and CDR2 YYEEEE. V was cut by 0 bases and J by 5 bases, with 11 bases left in between. The CDR3 nucleotides read TGTGCCAGCAGCTTGGGGGGAAGCGGGGAGACCCAGTACTTC. Its protein product is CASSLGGSGETQYF.

This chain connects TRBV6-6 to TRBJ2-7; TRBD2 agrees at 8 bases. The germline V gene has CDR1 MNHNY and CDR2 SVGAGI (reference sequence). V was pared by 0 bases and J by 1 base, with 5 bases of the junction left unmatched. The CDR3 sequence is 16 residues long. For the CDR3, the DNA is TGTGCCAGCAGTTACTCGACGGCGGGGGGATCCTACGAGCAGTACTTC. This gives the protein CASSYSTAGGSYEQYF.

The CDR3 loop is CASSPARGQGAVLYGYTF. CDR3 bases: TGTGCCAGCAGCCCCGCCAGGGGACAGGGGGCAGTTTTATATGGCTACACCTTC. V is TRBV7-2 and J is TRBJ1-2; the match to TRBD1 covers 12 bases. CDR3 length: 18 amino acids. V shed 5 bases, J shed 5 bases, and the junction held 15 bases outside the gene matches. Per the germline V gene, CDR1 is SGHTA and CDR2 is FQGNSA.

The chain employs TRBV7-9 and TRBJ2-7, with D possibly matching TRBD1 (6 bases). V lost 5 bases, J lost 3 bases, and 14 bases lay in between. In germline, CDR1 is SEHNR, CDR2 FQNEAQ (reference sequence). The CDR3 covers 14 residues. DNA for the CDR3: TGTGCCAGCAGCGCCCGGGACACGTACTACGAGCAGTACTTC. This translates into CASSARDTYYEQYF.

V and J are TRBV6-5 and TRBJ2-1, with 8 bases aligning to TRBD1. Germline lookup yields CDR1 MNHEY and CDR2 SVGAGI. V lost 4 bases and J lost 3; bases outside the gene matches: 5. The CDR3 is 15 amino acids. CDR3 bases: TGTGCCAGCAGTTCCGGGACAGGCCTCTACAATGAGCAGTTCTTC. Amino acids: CASSSGTGLYNEQFF.

The genes are TRBV9 and TRBJ1-1; 8 bases align to TRBD1. J lost 5 bases, V lost 4 bases, and 10 bases had no gene match. CDR3 length equals 15 residues. Germline V gene sequence: CDR1 SGDLS, CDR2 YYNGEE. The CDR3 region is CASSPLGQGGTEAFF. In DNA, the CDR3 is TGTGCCAGCAGCCCTCTAGGACAGGGAGGGACTGAAGCTTTCTTT.

The rearrangement joins TRBV4-1 to TRBJ2-3, with D perhaps TRBD2 (6 bases). V was trimmed by 5 bases and J by 2 bases, leaving 11 bases between them. Germline V gives CDR1 MGHRA, CDR2 YSYEKL. The CDR3 is made up of 14 amino acids. This CDR3 reads CASSTRDFTDTQYF. The CDR3 coding sequence is TGCGCCAGCAGCACTCGGGACTTCACAGATACGCAGTATTTT.

On this clone itself: This same CDR3 is encoded by further DNA sequences in the sample. The chain is built from TRBV5-1 and TRBJ2-2; D may be TRBD2 (5 bases). V shed 0 bases and J shed 2 bases, with 8 bases lying between them. The germline CDR1 and CDR2 sequences are SGHRS and YFSETQ. The CDR3 runs to 15 residues. CDR3 protein: CASSLGTPNTGELFF. In DNA, the CDR3 is TGCGCCAGCAGCTTGGGGACTCCCAACACCGGGGAGCTGTTTTTT.

The chain has TRBV3-1 (or the pseudogene TRBV3-2) and TRBJ1-4; 7 nucleotides line up with TRBD1. V shed 8 bases and J 5 bases; nucleotides not matched to a gene: 8. Looked up from germline, CDR1 is LGHDT and CDR2 is YNNKEL (reference sequence). The CDR3 contains 14 residues. The CDR3 sequence is CASRGQRANEKLFF. DNA for the CDR3: TGTGCCAGCCGGGGACAGAGGGCCAATGAAAAACTGTTTTTT.

The V call is TRBV10-1, the J call TRBJ1-2, with a weak D call TRBD1 (6 bases). Germline V gene lookup returns CDR1 WNHNN and CDR2 SYGVQD (reference sequence). V was cut by 2 bases and J by 8 bases, with 15 bases left in between. This CDR3 has 14 residues. CDR3 loop: CASSERPAGDGYTF. DNA of the CDR3: TGCGCCAGCAGTGAGCGGCCCGCAGGGGACGGCTACACCTTC.